The next 5 T cell receptor beta chains were all read from a single sample in a study of T cell responses to AZD1222 COVID-19 vaccine. Using immunoSEQ multiplex PCR, the repertoire was profiled, and TCRdb retains in-frame clones only, with some absent. The sample has some 120,000 clones; about 90% are singletons. The specimen was peripheral blood, collected 28 days after the second AZD1222 dose. All receptors derive from an adult who received the AZD1222 COVID-19 vaccine.

The chain is built from TRBV5-1 and TRBJ2-1; TRBD2 aligns across 7 bases. The V gene's germline CDR1 is SGHRS and CDR2 YFSETQ. This CDR3 spans 16 amino acids. The J segment lost 0 bases and the V segment lost 0 bases, leaving 3 bases of the junction unmatched. The CDR3: CASSLGGSVSYNEQFF. The DNA of the CDR3 is TGCGCCAGCAGCTTGGGCGGGAGTGTCTCCTACAATGAGCAGTTCTTC.

The CDR3 loop reads CASSIGTDNTDTQYF. CDR3 DNA: TGTGCCAGCAGCATAGGGACAGATAACACAGATACGCAGTATTTT. The V and J genes are TRBV3-1 (or the pseudogene TRBV3-2) and TRBJ2-3, with 7 bases lining up with TRBD1. This CDR3 is built from 15 residues. The germline V gene encodes CDR1 LGHDT and CDR2 YNNKEL (reference sequence). Trimming at V came to 5 bases and at J to 2 bases, leaving 7 bases not matched to a gene.

The chain uses TRBV28 and TRBJ1-4; 7 bases are shared with TRBD1. The CDR3 has 13 amino acids. Germline trimming cut 11 bases from V and 6 bases from J; bases unmatched to any gene: 9. The germline V gene encodes CDR1 MDHEN and CDR2 SYDVKM. This CDR3 is CAGGGTAHEKLFF. CDR3 nucleotide sequence: TGTGCCGGCGGAGGGACAGCCCATGAAAAACTGTTTTTT.

The chain uses TRBV6-1 and TRBJ2-7; perhaps TRBD1 as D (6 bases). This CDR3 spans 14 amino acids. Trimming removed 3 bases from V and 4 bases from J, with 13 bases in between. Per germline, CDR1 MNHNS and CDR2 SASEGT. CDR3 DNA: TGTGCCAGCAGTGAGGTGGGGGCTGGTTACGAGCAGTACTTC. This encodes CASSEVGAGYEQYF.

The chain carries TRBV9 and TRBJ2-7, with D possibly TRBD1 on 6 matching bases. Germline V CDR1 and CDR2: SGDLS, YYNGEE. The V gene lost 0 bases and the J gene lost 2 bases, with 12 bases spanning the gap. This CDR3 spans 15 amino acids. CDR3 coding DNA: TGTGCCAGCAGCGTAGAGGGTCAGGGGACCTACGAGCAGTACTTC. Translating it yields CASSVEGQGTYEQYF.